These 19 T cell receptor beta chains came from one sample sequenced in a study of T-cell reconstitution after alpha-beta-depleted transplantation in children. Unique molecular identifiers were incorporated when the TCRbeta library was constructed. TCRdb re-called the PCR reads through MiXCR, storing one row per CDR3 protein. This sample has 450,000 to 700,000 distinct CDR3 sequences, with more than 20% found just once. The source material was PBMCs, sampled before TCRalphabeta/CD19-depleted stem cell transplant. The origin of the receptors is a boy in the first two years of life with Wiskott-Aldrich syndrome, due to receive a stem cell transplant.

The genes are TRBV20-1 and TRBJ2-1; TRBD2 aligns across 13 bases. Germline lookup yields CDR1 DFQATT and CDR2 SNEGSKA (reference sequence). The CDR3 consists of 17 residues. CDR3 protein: CSVNPGLAGRSYNEQFF. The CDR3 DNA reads TGCAGCGTTAATCCGGGACTAGCGGGAAGATCCTACAATGAGCAGTTCTTC.

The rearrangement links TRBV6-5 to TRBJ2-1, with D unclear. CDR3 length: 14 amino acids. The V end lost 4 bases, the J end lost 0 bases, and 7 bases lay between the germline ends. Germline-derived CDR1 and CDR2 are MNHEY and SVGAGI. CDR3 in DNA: TGTGCCAGCAGTTGGGCTAGCTCCTACAATGAGCAGTTCTTC. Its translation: CASSWASSYNEQFF.

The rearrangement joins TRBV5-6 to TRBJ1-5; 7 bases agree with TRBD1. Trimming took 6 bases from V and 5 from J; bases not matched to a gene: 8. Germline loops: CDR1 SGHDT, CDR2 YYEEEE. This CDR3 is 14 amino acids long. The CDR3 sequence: CASILLGGYQPQHF. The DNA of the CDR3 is TGTGCCAGCATCTTATTAGGGGGCTATCAGCCCCAGCATTTT.

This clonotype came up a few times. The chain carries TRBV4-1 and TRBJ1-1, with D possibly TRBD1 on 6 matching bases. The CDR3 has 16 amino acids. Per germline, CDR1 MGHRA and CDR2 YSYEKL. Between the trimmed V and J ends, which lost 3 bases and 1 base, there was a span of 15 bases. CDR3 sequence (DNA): TGCGCCAGCAGCCATCTTCCGGGACAAAGGAACACTGAAGCTTTCTTT. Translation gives CASSHLPGQRNTEAFF.

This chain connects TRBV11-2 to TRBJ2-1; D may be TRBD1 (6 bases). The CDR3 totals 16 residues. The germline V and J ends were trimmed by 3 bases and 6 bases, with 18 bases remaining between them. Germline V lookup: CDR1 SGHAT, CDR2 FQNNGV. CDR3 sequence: CASSLAPGESGNEQFF. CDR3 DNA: TGTGCCAGCAGCTTGGCCCCAGGGGAAAGTGGCAATGAGCAGTTCTTC.

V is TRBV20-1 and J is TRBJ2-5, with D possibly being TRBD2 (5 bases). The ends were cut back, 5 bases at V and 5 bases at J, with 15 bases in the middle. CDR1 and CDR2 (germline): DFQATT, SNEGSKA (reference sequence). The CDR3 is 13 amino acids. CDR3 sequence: CSAGLRGLETQYF. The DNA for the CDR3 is TGCAGTGCTGGCCTGAGAGGGTTGGAGACCCAGTACTTC.

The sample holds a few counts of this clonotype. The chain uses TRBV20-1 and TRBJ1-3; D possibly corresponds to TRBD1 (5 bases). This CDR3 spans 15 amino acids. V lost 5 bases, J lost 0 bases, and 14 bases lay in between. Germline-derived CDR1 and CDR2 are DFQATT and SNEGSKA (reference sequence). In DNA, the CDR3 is TGCAGTGCTCCCATCGGGGGGTTCTCTGGAAACACCATATATTTT. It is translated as CSAPIGGFSGNTIYF.

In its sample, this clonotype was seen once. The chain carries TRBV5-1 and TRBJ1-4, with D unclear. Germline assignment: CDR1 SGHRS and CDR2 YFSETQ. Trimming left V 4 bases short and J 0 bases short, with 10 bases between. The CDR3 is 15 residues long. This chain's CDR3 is CASSTEPSTNEKLFF. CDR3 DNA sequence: TGCGCCAGCAGCACGGAGCCGTCAACTAATGAAAAACTGTTTTTT.

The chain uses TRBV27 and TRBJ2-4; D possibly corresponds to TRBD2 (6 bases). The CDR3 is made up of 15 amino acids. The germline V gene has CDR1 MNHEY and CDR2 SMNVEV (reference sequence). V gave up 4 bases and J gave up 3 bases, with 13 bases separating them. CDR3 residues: CASSWERGSKNIQYF. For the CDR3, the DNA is TGTGCCAGCAGTTGGGAACGGGGGAGCAAAAACATTCAGTACTTC.

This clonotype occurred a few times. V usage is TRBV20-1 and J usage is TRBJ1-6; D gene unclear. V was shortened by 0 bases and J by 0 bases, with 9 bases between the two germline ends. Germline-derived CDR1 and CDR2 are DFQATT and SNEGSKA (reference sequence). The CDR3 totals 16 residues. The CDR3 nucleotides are TGCAGTGCTAGAGACGGCGGGAGCTCCTATAATTCACCCCTCCACTTT. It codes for CSARDGGSSYNSPLHF.

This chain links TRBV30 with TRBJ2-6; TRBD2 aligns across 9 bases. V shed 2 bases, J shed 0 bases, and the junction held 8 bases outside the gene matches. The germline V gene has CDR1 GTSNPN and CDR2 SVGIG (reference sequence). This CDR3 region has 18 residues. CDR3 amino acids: CAWSSPLAGPSGANVLTF. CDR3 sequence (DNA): TGTGCCTGGAGTTCCCCTCTAGCGGGGCCCTCTGGGGCCAACGTCCTGACTTTC.

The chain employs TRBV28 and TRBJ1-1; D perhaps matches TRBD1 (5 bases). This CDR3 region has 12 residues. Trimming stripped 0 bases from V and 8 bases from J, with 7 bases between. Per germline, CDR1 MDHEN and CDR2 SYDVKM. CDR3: CASSLWSGEAFF. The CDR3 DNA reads TGTGCCAGCAGTTTATGGTCAGGGGAAGCTTTCTTT.

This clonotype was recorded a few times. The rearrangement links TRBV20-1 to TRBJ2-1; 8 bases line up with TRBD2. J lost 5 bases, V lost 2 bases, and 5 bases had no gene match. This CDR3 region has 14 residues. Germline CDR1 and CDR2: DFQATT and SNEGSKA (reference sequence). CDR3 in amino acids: CSARISGVNNEQFF. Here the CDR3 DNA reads TGCAGTGCTAGAATTAGCGGGGTCAACAATGAGCAGTTCTTC.

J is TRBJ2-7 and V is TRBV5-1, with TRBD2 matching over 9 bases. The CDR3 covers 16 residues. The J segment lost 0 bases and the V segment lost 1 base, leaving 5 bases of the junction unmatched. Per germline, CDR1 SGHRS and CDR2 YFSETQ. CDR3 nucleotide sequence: TGCGCCAGCAGCTTGTGGCTAGCGGGGAGCTCCTACGAGCAGTACTTC. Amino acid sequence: CASSLWLAGSSYEQYF. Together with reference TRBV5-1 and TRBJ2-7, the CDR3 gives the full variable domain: KAGVTQTPRYLIKTRGQQVTLSCSPISGHRSVSWYQQTPGQGLQFLFEYFSETQRNKGNFPGRFSGRQFSNSRSEMNVSTLELGDSALYLCASSLWLAGSSYEQYFGPGTRLTVT.

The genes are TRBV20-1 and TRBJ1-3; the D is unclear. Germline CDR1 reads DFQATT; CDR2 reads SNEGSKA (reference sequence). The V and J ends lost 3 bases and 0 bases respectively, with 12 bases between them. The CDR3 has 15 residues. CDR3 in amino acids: CSASAPTPSGNTIYF. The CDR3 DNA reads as TGCAGTGCTAGTGCCCCCACCCCCTCTGGAAACACCATATATTTT.

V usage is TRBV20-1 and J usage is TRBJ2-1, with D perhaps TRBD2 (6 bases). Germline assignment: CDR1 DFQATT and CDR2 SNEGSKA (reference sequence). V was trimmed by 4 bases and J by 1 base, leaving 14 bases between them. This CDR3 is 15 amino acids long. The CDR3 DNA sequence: TGCAGTGCTACCGCAGCGGGTCTTTCCTACAATGAGCAGTTCTTC. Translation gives CSATAAGLSYNEQFF.

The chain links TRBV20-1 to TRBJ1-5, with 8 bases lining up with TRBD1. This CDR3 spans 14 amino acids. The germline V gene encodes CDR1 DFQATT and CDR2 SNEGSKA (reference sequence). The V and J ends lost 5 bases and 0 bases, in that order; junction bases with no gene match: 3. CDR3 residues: CSAWDRYSNQPQHF. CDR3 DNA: TGCAGTGCTTGGGACAGGTATAGCAATCAGCCCCAGCATTTT.

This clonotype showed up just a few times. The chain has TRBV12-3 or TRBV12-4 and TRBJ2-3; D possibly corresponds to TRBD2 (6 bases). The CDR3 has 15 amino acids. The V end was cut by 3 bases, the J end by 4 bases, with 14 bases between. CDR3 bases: TGTGCCAGCAGTTTTTCGGGGGATCCTTCAGATACGCAGTATTTT. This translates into CASSFSGDPSDTQYF.

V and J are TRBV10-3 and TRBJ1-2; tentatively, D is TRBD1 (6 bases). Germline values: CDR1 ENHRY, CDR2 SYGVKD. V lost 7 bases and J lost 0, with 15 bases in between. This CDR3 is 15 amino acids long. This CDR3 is CAINGGDKTNYGYTF. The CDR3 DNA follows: TGTGCCATCAATGGGGGGGACAAAACTAACTATGGCTACACCTTC.